This T cell receptor beta chain was sequenced for a study of tumor-infiltrating lymphocytes in primary liver carcinoma (dated by TCRdb to about 2017). With respect to the entire study: Between November 2015 and March 2016, 4 or 5 patients in China with histopathologically diagnosed primary liver carcinoma had their tumors surgically resected. Repertoires from technical replicates were highly reproducible, with mean shared-clone rates roughly 0.89 and correlation coefficients above 0.95. Of the five patients (three men and two women, aged 30 to 69 years), four had hepatocellular carcinoma and one had combined HCC and intrahepatic cholangiocarcinoma. The study combined TCRbeta repertoire sequencing, expression microarrays and whole-exome sequencing across five regions of each liver tumor, with adjacent normal tissue and blood. A total of approximately 35 specimens from 5 patients underwent TCRbeta repertoire sequencing, comprising 25 tumor regions, 5 adjacent noncancerous liver tissues and 5 peripheral blood samples. The five patients had tumors staged T1-T3 N0M0, with maximum diameters ranging from about 4 to 11 cm. Each sample produced roughly 3.65 to 7.13 million productive TCRbeta reads, and read depth showed no significant difference between tissue types.

The CDR3 is 15 residues long, ends included. The DNA shown is the 45-base CDR3, in frame from base 1. V sheds 0 bases and J sheds 7 bases, leaving 16 bases between their ends. Taken from the germline V gene, the CDR1 and CDR2 loops are MNHNS and SASEGT. A constant-region primer and ProtoScript II reverse transcriptase were used to reverse-transcribe TCRbeta-specific cDNA from around 480 ng total RNA. TCRbeta libraries were built with three nested multiplex PCR rounds, a slightly modified ARM-PCR procedure. Each of the first two PCR rounds ran for approximately 10 cycles using multiplex TRBV1-TRBV30 forward primers together with a Cbeta reverse primer. Sample barcodes and Illumina adapters were added in a final 25-cycle PCR using Deep VentR polymerase. Before sequencing, amplicons of 200-500 bp were purified from gel using a QIAquick gel extraction kit. TCRbeta amplicons were sequenced on an Illumina HiSeq 2500 with 250-bp paired-end reads. The original methods were these. Reads were quality-trimmed with Trimmomatic v0.33, and paired reads were merged with FLASH v1.2.11 to recover full CDR3 sequences. V, D and J germline segments were assigned to the rearranged TCRbeta sequences by MiGEC v1.2.1b. VDJtools v1.0.0 computed clonotype statistics and Shannon-Wiener diversity indices. Except for diversity analysis, only each sample's 250 most abundant clonotypes were used in subsequent analyses to reduce sampling bias. TCRdb ran its own pipeline on the public reads, namely fastp trimming at Q25 and MiXCR clone calling, and kept in-frame beta chains. Entries that share a CDR3 protein sequence are merged under the most common genes and DNA. These V and J calls originate from TCRdb's pipeline instead of the authors' own analysis. The sample table shows fewer than 400,000 distinct CDR3 sequences, and around three fifths are seen once. The ten top clones hold approximately 9% of the sample.

On this clonotype: Its specific antigen is unknown. Being one base from a much bigger clone, this may be a read error. The conserved phenylalanine or tryptophan is not found at the CDR3 terminus, so this likely reflects a read error.

Blood RNA was extracted from unsorted whole blood using TRIzol reagent, and germline DNA was obtained with the DNeasy Blood & Tissue kit. At the time of sampling, the patients had chronic HBV infection and had not received any treatment. Around 4 milliliters of peripheral blood were collected into K2EDTA tubes before surgery. General study outcomes and caveats: A significantly larger repertoire fraction was made up by the top 250 clones in tumors than in blood (p = 0.039). With just 4 or 5 patients in the study, the authors point out that the findings should be validated in a larger study. Only the TCR beta chain was sequenced, so true repertoire diversity is likely underestimated because unpaired alpha chains were not captured. Since the samples were bulk and unsorted, there was no way to compare CD4+ and CD8+ T cell repertoires. Pairs of tumor regions showed greater repertoire overlap (mean roughly 35%) than tumor-adjacent pairs (17%) or tumor-blood pairs (approximately 15%), which is consistent with antigen-driven expansion.

The source of this sequence is a man aged 35 to 55 with primary liver carcinoma and hepatitis B virus infection. Sequencing was carried out using peripheral blood. This chain is built from TRBV6-1 and TRBJ2-7; the D gene lacks a confident call. The bases are TGTGCCAGCAGTGAAGCCGCCCCGGGCCGCTGGGAGCAGTACTTA. Its protein product is CASSEAAPGRWEQYL.